The sequence of this TCR beta chain was determined in a study of OX40 agonist ivuxolimab in advanced cancers. TCRdb keeps only in-frame clones here, not all; method: immunoSEQ multiplex PCR. The data hold roughly 60,000 clones, with less than 90% observed a single time. The CDR3 loop spans 16 amino acids. The germline V gene has CDR1 SGHRS and CDR2 YFSETQ. V dropped 3 bases and J dropped 3; count of bases not matched to a gene: 3. The rearrangement uses TRBV5-1 and TRBJ2-3, with 14 bases aligning to TRBD2. The input for sequencing was CD4+ or CD8+ T cells sorted from blood, taken in a trial of the OX40 agonist ivuxolimab. The clonotype was recovered from an adult with an advanced solid tumor such as melanoma, head and neck, liver or kidney cancer. The CDR3 sequence is CASSSGLAGETDTQYF. Here the CDR3 DNA reads TGCGCCAGCAGCTCGGGACTAGCGGGAGAGACAGATACGCAGTATTTT.